The clone carrying this T cell receptor beta chain was counted a few times. Its antigen is not identified. TCRdb analysed the 5' RACE reads with MiXCR anew, one entry per CDR3 protein. The sample includes just over 500,000 distinct CDR3 sequences, under 25% of them seen just once. This specimen comes from a study of identical twins. Study-level findings and limits: Findings came from cross-sectional statistics, without long-term follow-up of donors. Out-of-frame alpha sequences shared by twins showed excess low generation probability.

These same data were also listed under a study on T cells expressing NK-cell markers. That work adds: Restriction of the sorted population to alpha-beta TCR T cells was achieved in several experiments with an anti-gamma-delta TCR antibody.

The sequence came from a woman between 18 and 30 years old in good health. The sequencing input was CD4+ T cells sorted from blood.

The CDR3 DNA reads as TGTGCCAGCAGCGATTGGAGAGTTAGCGGGGTTTCCTCCTACAATGAGCAGTTCTTC. Protein: CASSDWRVSGVSSYNEQFF. The V call is TRBV7-8, the J call TRBJ2-1; TRBD2 aligns across 8 bases. The CDR3 length is 19 residues. Germline V gene data show CDR1 as SGHVS and CDR2 as FQNEAQ. The V segment lost 5 bases and the J segment 0 bases; nucleotides outside the gene matches: 15.